This TCR beta chain was documented in a study of tumor-infiltrating lymphocytes in primary liver carcinoma (dated by TCRdb to 2016 to 2017). In terms of the full investigation: Between late 2015 and March 2016, roughly five patients in China with histopathologically diagnosed primary liver carcinoma had surgical resection. Roughly 3.5 to 7.5 million productive TCRbeta reads were obtained per sample, and no significant difference in read depth was found between tissue types. For each liver tumor, the study sampled five regions along with adjacent normal tissue and blood, and applied TCRbeta repertoire sequencing, expression microarrays and whole-exome sequencing. A total of some 35 specimens from 5 patients went through TCRbeta repertoire sequencing, namely 25 tumor regions, 5 adjacent noncancerous liver tissues and 5 peripheral blood samples. The five patients, three men and two women aged 30 to 69 years, had hepatocellular carcinoma (four) or combined HCC and intrahepatic cholangiocarcinoma (one). Repertoires from technical replicates were highly reproducible, with mean shared-clone rates about 0.91 and correlation coefficients above 0.95. The five patients had tumors of stage T1-T3 N0M0, with maximum diameters ranging from about 4 to 11 cm.

The V and J ends are trimmed by 2 bases and 7 bases, leaving 15 bases between them. The CDR3, from cysteine to phenylalanine, totals 15 residues. The CDR3 DNA has 45 bases and is translated from base 1. Via the germline V gene, CDR1 is SGHAT and CDR2 FQNNGV. The study at large found these results: The top 250 clones accounted for a significantly greater share of the repertoire in tumors than in blood (p = 0.039). Repertoire overlap was higher between tumor regions (mean about 36%) than tumor-adjacent (approximately 17%) or tumor-blood (approximately 14%) pairs, consistent with antigen-driven expansion. Bulk unsorted samples precluded comparing CD4+ and CD8+ T cell repertoires. Only the TCR beta chain was sequenced, which likely underestimates true repertoire diversity because unpaired alpha chains were not captured. Only 4 or 5 patients were included in the study, and the authors note that the findings should be validated in a larger study.

A constant-region primer and ProtoScript II reverse transcriptase were used to reverse-transcribe TCRbeta-specific cDNA from around 530 ng total RNA. Three nested multiplex PCR rounds, following a slightly modified ARM-PCR procedure, were used to build the TCRbeta libraries. Each of the first two PCR rounds ran for around 10 cycles using multiplex TRBV1-TRBV30 forward primers together with a Cbeta reverse primer. A final 25-cycle PCR with Deep VentR polymerase added sample barcodes and Illumina adapters. Before sequencing, amplicons of 200-500 bp were gel-purified using a QIAquick gel extraction kit. An Illumina HiSeq 2500 was used to sequence the TCRbeta amplicons with 250-bp paired-end reads. As for the original processing: Quality trimming of reads was performed with Trimmomatic v0.33, and paired reads were merged with FLASH v1.2.11 so that full CDR3 sequences could be recovered. V, D and J germline segments were assigned to the rearranged TCRbeta sequences by MiGEC v1.2.1b. Clonotype statistics, along with Shannon-Wiener diversity indices, were calculated using VDJtools v1.0.0. To cut down on sampling bias, every analysis after diversity analysis relied on just the 250 most abundant clonotypes from each sample. TCRdb passed the public sequencing reads through fastp at Q25 and MiXCR, retaining productive beta sequences. Rows merge per CDR3 protein into single entries with the most common DNA and genes. The V and J calls reflect TCRdb's pipeline rather than the authors' work. The sample table shows fewer than 350,000 distinct CDR3 sequences, and almost 65% are seen once. Together, the top ten hold about 6.1% of the sample.

The sample holds one count of this clonotype. There is no known antigen for this receptor. There are no base qualities to consult, and no much larger clone falls within one base. A single read is weak support. TRIzol reagent was used to extract blood RNA from unsorted whole blood, while the DNeasy Blood & Tissue kit provided the germline DNA. Patients had chronic HBV infection and were treatment-naive at sampling. Before surgery, 3 to 5 milliliters of peripheral blood were collected into K2EDTA tubes. The sequence derives from a man in his forties with primary liver carcinoma and hepatitis B virus infection. The chain links TRBV11-2 with TRBJ1-5; no D gene call is confident. Sequenced input: peripheral blood. At the DNA level, the sequence is TGTGCCAGCAGCTTAATGTGCCGGTTCGGGCAGCCCCAGCATTTT. It translates as CASSLMCRFGQPQHF.